This T cell receptor beta chain was documented in a study of T cells in Graves' hyperthyroidism and ophthalmopathy. This clonotype was observed many times. Germline CDR1 reads MNHNS; CDR2 reads SASEGT. The ends were cut back, 6 bases at V and 4 bases at J, with 18 bases in the middle. This CDR3 spans 15 amino acids. Amplification yielded TCR beta CDR3 regions, with RNA transcripts as the source. RT-PCR in the first round (using the HTBI primer set) targeted the TCR CDR3. Each CDR3 protein is one row after TCRdb ran MiXCR on the multiplex PCR reads. This table has fewer than 650,000 distinct CDR3 sequences, 14% appearing once.

The sequencing sample was made of blood. The rearrangement joins TRBV6-1 to TRBJ2-5, with no clear D. The source is a woman aged 18-35 years with Graves' ophthalmopathy. This CDR3 reads CASRINIDSRETQYF. As DNA, the CDR3 is TGTGCCAGCAGGATAAATATAGATTCGAGAGAGACCCAGTACTTC.